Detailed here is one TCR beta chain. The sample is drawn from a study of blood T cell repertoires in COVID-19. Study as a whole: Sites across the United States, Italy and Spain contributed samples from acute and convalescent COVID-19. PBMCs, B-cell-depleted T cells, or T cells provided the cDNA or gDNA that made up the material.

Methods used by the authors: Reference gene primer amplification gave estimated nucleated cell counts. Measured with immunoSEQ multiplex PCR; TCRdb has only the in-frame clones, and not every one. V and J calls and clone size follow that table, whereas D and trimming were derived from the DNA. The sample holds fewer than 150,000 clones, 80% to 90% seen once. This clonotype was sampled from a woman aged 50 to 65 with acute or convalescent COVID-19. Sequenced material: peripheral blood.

The CDR3 DNA reads TGTGCCAGCACCAGGGGGGACGGATTTTACGAGCAGTACTTC. Its protein is CASTRGDGFYEQYF. The rearrangement links TRBV7-8 to TRBJ2-7, with D possibly matching TRBD1 (7 bases). The CDR3 has 14 residues. Between the trimmed V and J ends, which lost 7 bases and 4 bases, there was a span of 17 bases. Germline-derived CDR1 and CDR2 are SGHVS and FQNEAQ.